This is a list of T cell receptor beta chains from one sample in a study of cytomegalovirus exposure and HLA in healthy donors. Using immunoSEQ multiplex PCR, the repertoire was profiled, and TCRdb retains in-frame clones only, with some absent. The data contain some 110,000 clones, approximately 70% of them singletons. Material for sequencing was PBMCs. The receptors stem from a man aged 25 to 45 in good health and CMV-seropositive. CDR3s include the opening cysteine and the closing phenylalanine or tryptophan. The order of the fields is J gene, clone size, D gene, V gene, CDR3 length, CDR3 DNA, CDR3 protein. D genes are given only for firm matches. The size entry is marked missing in some rows and otherwise reads once, few, many or a size class.

>TRBJ2-5|NA|TRBD2|TRBV7-6|19
TGTGCCAGCAGCTTACTACGTACATTTGCGGGGGGGCCGGGAGAGACCCAGTACTTC
CASSLLRTFAGGPGETQYF
>TRBJ2-7|NA|TRBD1|TRBV27|17
TGTGCCAGCAGACCTCTGCCTGACAGGGGGAGCTCCTACGAGCAGTACTTC
CASRPLPDRGSSYEQYF
>TRBJ2-1|NA|TRBD2|TRBV29-1|18
TGCAGCGTTGAAGGCTCCTTCGCTAGCGGGAGTGTGGACAATGAGCAGTTCTTC
CSVEGSFASGSVDNEQFF
>TRBJ2-3|NA|NA|TRBV19|15
TGTGCCAGTAGTCTAGGCCCCTTCGGGGCAGATACGCAGTATTTT
CASSLGPFGADTQYF
>TRBJ1-5|NA|NA|TRBV5-1|15
TGCGCCAGCAGCTTCGGGGGGATAAGCAATCAGCCCCAGCATTTT
CASSFGGISNQPQHF
>TRBJ2-1|NA|NA|TRBV12-5|14
TGTGCTAGTGGTTTCGGGGGGCCCAACAATGAGCAGTTCTTC
CASGFGGPNNEQFF
>TRBJ2-5|NA|TRBD2|TRBV6-6|15
TGTGCCAGCAGTTACTTGGGGGGGGGTAGGGAGACCCAGTACTTC
CASSYLGGGRETQYF
>TRBJ2-5|NA|NA|TRBV19|17
TGTGCCAGTAGTCCATCCGGATGGGCAGCCTTCCAAGAGACCCAGTACTTC
CASSPSGWAAFQETQYF
>TRBJ2-1|NA|TRBD2|TRBV9|16
TGTGCCAGCAGCGCGATCGGGACTAGCGGAGTCAATGAGCAGTTCTTC
CASSAIGTSGVNEQFF
>TRBJ2-1|NA|NA|TRBV5-1|15
TGCGCCAGCAGTAGCTCGCAACAGGGAATCTATGAGCAGTTCTTC
CASSSSQQGIYEQFF
>TRBJ2-3|NA|TRBD2|TRBV5-1|16
TGCGCCAGCAGCTCCCGACTAGCGGGAGGCTCAGATACGCAGTATTTT
CASSSRLAGGSDTQYF
>TRBJ2-1|NA|TRBD2|TRBV7-3|17
TGTGCCAGCAGCTTAACGGCTGTTGGCGGAGGGAGGGATGAGCAGTTCTTC
CASSLTAVGGGRDEQFF
>TRBJ2-2|NA|TRBD1|TRBV10-2|14
TGCGCCAGCAGGCACAGGGGTCGTGGCGGGGAGCTGTTTTTT
CASRHRGRGGELFF
>TRBJ1-5|NA|NA|TRBV19|14
TGTGCCAGTAGGGCCGGGAATAGCAATCAGCCCCAGCATTTT
CASRAGNSNQPQHF
>TRBJ1-2|NA|TRBD1|TRBV19|14
TGTGCCAGTAGTTACAGGGGGCCAGCCTATGGCTACACCTTC
CASSYRGPAYGYTF
>TRBJ2-2|NA|TRBD1|TRBV7-3|15
TGTGCCAGCAGCTCTCAGACAGGGGGACCCGGGGAGCTGTTTTTT
CASSSQTGGPGELFF
>TRBJ1-2|NA|NA|TRBV27|13
TGTGCCAGCAGTTTCCAGGGGCTCTATGGCTACACCTTC
CASSFQGLYGYTF
>TRBJ2-3|NA|NA|TRBV5-1|14
TGCGCCAGCAGCGCGGGACGACCGCCGGATACGCAGTATTTT
CASSAGRPPDTQYF
>TRBJ2-1|NA|NA|TRBV6-6|14
TGTGCCAGCAGTTACGGACGGAGGGAGGATGAGCAGTTCTTC
CASSYGRREDEQFF
>TRBJ2-2|once|NA|TRBV15|15
TGTGCCACCAGCAGAGATCGGGAAGGGACCGGGGAGCTGTTTTTT
CATSRDREGTGELFF
>TRBJ2-4|NA|TRBD2|TRBV4-3|15
TGCGCCAGCAGCCAACTAGCGGGAGCCAAAAACATTCAGTACTTC
CASSQLAGAKNIQYF
>TRBJ2-1|NA|TRBD1|TRBV29-1|16
TGCAGCGTCAGAAAAGACGGGACAGGGTCAAACAATGAGCAGTTCTTC
CSVRKDGTGSNNEQFF
>TRBJ2-7|NA|NA|TRBV7-7|14
TGTGCTAGCAGCTTAGAGCAGGGCTTCCACGAGCAGTACTTC
CASSLEQGFHEQYF
>TRBJ2-6|few|NA|TRBV6-6|13
TGTGCCAGCACTTTAACTGGGGCCAACGTCCTGACTTTC
CASTLTGANVLTF
>TRBJ1-6|NA|NA|TRBV5-5|15
TGTGCCAGCAGCTTGGGGGAGGGGGGCTTTTCACCCCTCCACTTT
CASSLGEGGFSPLHF
>TRBJ1-2|NA|NA|TRBV6-1|15
TGTGCCAGCAGTGAAGAGGAGGGTGGGTACTATGGCTACACCTTC
CASSEEEGGYYGYTF
>TRBJ2-3|NA|NA|TRBV30|14
TGTGCCTGGTGTCACGGGGGGCTCACAGATACGCAGTATTTT
CAWCHGGLTDTQYF
>TRBJ1-2|NA|TRBD1|TRBV5-6|14
TGTGCCAGCAGCCCGACTACAGGGGGCTATGGCTACACCTTC
CASSPTTGGYGYTF
>TRBJ1-2|NA|TRBD1|TRBV7-9|15
TGTGCCAGCAGCTTAGGGGCAGGGGGGTACTATGGCTACACCTTC
CASSLGAGGYYGYTF
>TRBJ1-4|NA|TRBD1|TRBV11-3|15
TGTGCCAGCAGCCACACAGGGGCAACTAATGAAAAACTGTTTTTT
CASSHTGATNEKLFF
>TRBJ2-3|NA|NA|TRBV6-5|15
TGTGCCAGCAGTTACTCGACCGCAGGGGCAGATACGCAGTATTTT
CASSYSTAGADTQYF
>TRBJ1-3|NA|NA|TRBV27|15
TGTGCCAGCAGTTTAAGTGGCAGGGGTGGAAACACCATATATTTT
CASSLSGRGGNTIYF
>TRBJ2-1|NA|NA|TRBV10-3|10
TGTGCCACTGGAGGTGATGAGCAGTTCTTC
CATGGDEQFF
>TRBJ1-4|few|TRBD1|TRBV29-1|15
TGCAGCGCACTCCGGGACAGGGCTGATGGGGAAAAACTGTTTTTT
CSALRDRADGEKLFF
>TRBJ1-1|NA|NA|TRBV28|16
TGTGCCAGCAGTATACCCGGTCTTCTCATGGAGACTGAAGCTTTCTTT
CASSIPGLLMETEAFF
>TRBJ2-3|NA|TRBD2|TRBV7-8|19
TGTGCCAGCAGCCTCGCCCAAGGACTAGCGGGAGAGTACACAGATACGCAGTATTTT
CASSLAQGLAGEYTDTQYF
>TRBJ2-5|NA|TRBD1|TRBV7-6|13
TGTGCCAGCAGCTTAGAGGACAGGGCTTGGCAGTACTTC
CASSLEDRAWQYF
>TRBJ2-3|NA|NA|TRBV14|16
TGTGCCAGCAGCCCCCTTGGAGGAGGTGAGACAGATACGCAGTATTTT
CASSPLGGGETDTQYF
>TRBJ1-1|NA|TRBD1|TRBV9|17
TGTGCCAGCAGCCCCGTCAGGGGACAGGGGGCGGGAACTGAAGCTTTCTTT
CASSPVRGQGAGTEAFF
>TRBJ1-6|NA|NA|TRBV27|17
TGTGCCAGCAGTTTATATATGAATAGCTCCTATAATTCACCCCTCCACTTT
CASSLYMNSSYNSPLHF
>TRBJ2-3|NA|NA|TRBV19|19
TGTGCCAGTAAATCAATGTATGGGGGGACAGCCTCGGGCACAGATACGCAGTATTTT
CASKSMYGGTASGTDTQYF
>TRBJ1-2|NA|NA|TRBV2|13
TGTGCCAGCAGCCCGGACAGTAACTATGGCTACACCTTC
CASSPDSNYGYTF
>TRBJ1-2|NA|TRBD1|TRBV27|16
TGTGCCAGCTCGATCACTATCGGGACAGGGATAGGGGGCTACACCTTC
CASSITIGTGIGGYTF
>TRBJ1-1|NA|NA|TRBV4-1|14
TGCGCCAGCAGCCAAGAACGGGGGGCAGGAGAAGCTTTCTTT
CASSQERGAGEAFF
>TRBJ1-5|NA|NA|TRBV29-1|16
TGCAGCGTTGAAGTGGGAGGACACTCAGGAAATCAGCCCCAGCATTTT
CSVEVGGHSGNQPQHF
>TRBJ1-4|NA|NA|TRBV19|14
TGTGCCAGTAGTATGAGGGGGTGGGGTGAAAAACTGTTTTTT
CASSMRGWGEKLFF
>TRBJ1-6|NA|TRBD1|TRBV10-3|13
TGTGCCACTTTGGACAGGGGGAATTCACCCCTCCACTTT
CATLDRGNSPLHF
>TRBJ1-2|NA|TRBD1|TRBV11-2|13
TGTGCCAGCAGCTTAACAGGGGACTATGGCTACACCTTC
CASSLTGDYGYTF
>TRBJ1-2|NA|TRBD1|TRBV7-6|17
TGTGCCAGCAGCCCTTGGACAGGGTCCCGACTGAACTATGGCTACACCTTC
CASSPWTGSRLNYGYTF
>TRBJ1-2|few|NA|TRBV5-6|16
TGTGCCAGCAGCTTGCCAGGGATCGCTCTAAACTATGGCTACACCTTC
CASSLPGIALNYGYTF
>TRBJ2-1|few|TRBD2|TRBV4-1|15
TGCGCCAGCAGCCAAGGCATGATACTAGCGGGTGAGCAGTTCTTC
CASSQGMILAGEQFF
>TRBJ1-1|NA|TRBD1|TRBV5-1|15
TGCGCCAGCAGCCTGTCGACAGGGATGAACACTGAAGCTTTCTTT
CASSLSTGMNTEAFF
>TRBJ2-5|NA|NA|TRBV13|13
TGTGCCAGCAGCCTCCGCGTCCAAGAGACCCAGTACTTC
CASSLRVQETQYF
>TRBJ2-7|NA|NA|TRBV14|11
TGTGCCAGCAGCCAGGGGCCCCTGGAATACTTC
CASSQGPLEYF